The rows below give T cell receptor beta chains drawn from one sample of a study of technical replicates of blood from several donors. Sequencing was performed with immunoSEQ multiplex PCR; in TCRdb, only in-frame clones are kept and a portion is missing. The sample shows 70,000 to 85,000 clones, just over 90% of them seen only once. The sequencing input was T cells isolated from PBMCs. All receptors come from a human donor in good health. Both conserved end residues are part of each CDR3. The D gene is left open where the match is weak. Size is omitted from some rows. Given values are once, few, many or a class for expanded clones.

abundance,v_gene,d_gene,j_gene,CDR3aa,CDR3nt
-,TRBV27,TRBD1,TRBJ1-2,CASGRDRGLYGYTF,TGTGCCAGCGGGCGGGACAGGGGGCTTTACGGCTACACCTTC
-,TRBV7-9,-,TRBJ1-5,CASSSNREHRQPQHF,TGTGCCAGCAGCTCCAACAGGGAACATAGGCAGCCCCAGCATTTT
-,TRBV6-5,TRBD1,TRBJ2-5,CASSQDRDGETQYF,TGTGCCAGCAGCCAGGACAGGGATGGGGAGACCCAGTACTTC
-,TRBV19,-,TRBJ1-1,CASSNPNRARGAFF,TGTGCCAGTAGTAACCCCAACAGGGCCCGCGGAGCTTTCTTT
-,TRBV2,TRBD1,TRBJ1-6,CASSDRGRSPLHF,TGTGCCAGCAGTGACAGGGGGCGTTCACCCCTCCACTTT
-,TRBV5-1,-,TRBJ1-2,CASSYGEDEYGYTF,TGCGCCAGCAGCTACGGGGAGGATGAGTATGGCTACACCTTC
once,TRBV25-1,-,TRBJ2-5,CASSVQRTPGETQYF,TGTGCCAGCAGTGTGCAACGGACACCAGGAGAGACCCAGTACTTC
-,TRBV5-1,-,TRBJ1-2,CASSLAGEGLYGYTF,TGCGCCAGCAGCTTGGCAGGGGAAGGGCTCTATGGCTACACCTTC
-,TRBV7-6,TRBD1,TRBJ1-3,CASSSATGVFGNTIYF,TGTGCCAGCAGCAGCGCAACAGGGGTTTTTGGAAACACCATATATTTT
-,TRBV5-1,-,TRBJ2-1,CASSGLPIAASNEQFF,TGCGCCAGCAGCGGATTACCTATAGCGGCCAGCAATGAGCAGTTCTTC
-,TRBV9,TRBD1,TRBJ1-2,CASSAGQGADYGYTF,TGTGCCAGCAGCGCGGGACAGGGAGCGGACTATGGCTACACCTTC
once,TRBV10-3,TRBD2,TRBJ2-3,CAISEASGGYTQYF,TGTGCCATCAGTGAGGCTAGCGGCGGGTATACGCAGTATTTT
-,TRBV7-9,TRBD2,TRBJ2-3,CASSSPSGASGSRPDTQYF,TGTGCCAGCAGCTCCCCATCAGGGGCTAGCGGGAGTCGCCCAGATACGCAGTATTTT
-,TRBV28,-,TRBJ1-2,CASTPSGGGPYGYTF,TGTGCCAGCACTCCCTCTGGGGGGGGGCCCTATGGCTACACCTTC
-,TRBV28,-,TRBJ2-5,CASSLYSGEETQYF,TGTGCCAGCAGTTTATATAGCGGCGAAGAGACCCAGTACTTC
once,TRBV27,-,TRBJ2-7,CASSLWKQGIEQYF,TGTGCCAGCAGTTTATGGAAGCAGGGCATCGAGCAGTACTTC
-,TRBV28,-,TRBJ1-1,CASSHMGSGGPGTEAFF,TGTGCCAGCAGTCACATGGGGAGCGGGGGCCCAGGGACTGAAGCTTTCTTT
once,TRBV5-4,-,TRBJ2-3,CASSSVATHAGDTQYF,TGTGCCAGCAGCTCAGTGGCTACCCACGCGGGAGATACGCAGTATTTT